This T cell receptor beta chain emerged from a study of blood T cells in healthy people across ages. Regarding the study as a whole: TCR beta diversity per million T cells fell roughly linearly with age. No conclusive comparison of naive versus antigen-experienced cells was possible with unsorted PBMCs. Any changes in expanded clonotypes were possibly confounded, as donor CMV status remained unknown.

The use of a sample-barcoded 5' primer and a J-beta primer mix characterized a second PCR of roughly 6 to 11 cycles. TCRdb analysed the 5' RACE reads with MiXCR anew, one entry per CDR3 protein. The table shows around 870,000 distinct CDR3 sequences, with around 30% occurring only once. The sample holds many counts of this clonotype. What it recognizes is unknown. Trimming shortened V by 3 bases and J by 5 bases, and 10 bases separated the two germline ends. The germline V gene encodes CDR1 KGHSH and CDR2 LQKENI. CDR3 size: 13 residues. The sequence was collected from a woman of 80 years or more in good health. Sequencing was done on a sample of blood. The chain carries TRBV18 and TRBJ2-5; a weak D match, TRBD1 (6 bases). CDR3 in DNA: TGTGCCAGCTCACCGAGACAGGCCGAGACCCAGTACTTC. This gives the protein CASSPRQAETQYF. Full variable domain (remainder filled in from reference TRBV18 and TRBJ2-5): NAGVMQNPRHLVRRRGQEARLRCSPMKGHSHVYWYRQLPEEGLKFMVYLQKENIIDESGMPKERFSAEFPKEGPSILRIQQVVRGDSAAYFCASSPRQAETQYFGPGTRLLVL.